The entry below describes one TCR beta chain. Its antigen is as yet unknown. Naive CD8 isolation took CD45RO-negative cells positively selected for CCR7 and excluded terminally differentiated effector memory CD45RA+ cells. Trimming cost V 5 bases and J 5 bases; bases outside gene matches: 10. In germline, CDR1 is MDHEN, CDR2 SYDVKM. The CDR3 length is 15 residues. The sample comes from a study of shared clonotypes between healthy human individuals. About the research overall: Each donor had three CD4 naive, three CD4 memory, two CD8 naive and one CD8 memory plate.

How the authors handled the data: ImmunoSEQ supplied junction-only sequences lacking quality scores, so filtering was different. The method was immunoSEQ multiplex PCR; TCRdb's version includes in-frame clones alone and lacks a portion of them. Clone size and the V and J calls come from that table; the DNA yielded D and trimming. The sample shows roughly 2.1 million clones, approximately 94% of them seen only once. General study findings and limits: The low donor count limited represented genetic and exposure-history diversity. Roughly 5% of naive CD4 clonotypes were common to a handful of donors.

This clonotype was sampled from a man younger than 30 in good health. Some clones in this sample may be carry-over from other donors' samples. The gene calls are TRBV28 and TRBJ1-1, with 8 bases that match TRBD1. The sample comprised naive CD8+ T cells from PBMCs. CDR3 nucleotide sequence: TGTGCCAGCAGTCCTCCACAGGGGGGCGCAACTGAAGCTTTCTTT. The encoded protein is CASSPPQGGATEAFF.